A selection of T cell receptor beta chains follows, all from one sample in a study of human T cells and chemical hapten exposure. MiXCR, run by TCRdb on the RACE reads, gives a single entry per CDR3 protein. Of more than 150,000 distinct CDR3 sequences listed, more than 14% are singletons. Specimen: whole blood, collected in connection with sensitization to the hapten diphenylcyclopropenone (DPC). The receptors stem from a woman aged 30 to 39 with alopecia areata. Some clones in this sample may be carry-over from other donors' samples. CDR3s include the opening cysteine and the closing phenylalanine or tryptophan. A D gene is named only where the DNA matches it firmly. Part of the rows lack a size; the others show once, few, many or a class for expanded clones.

D gene,V gene,J gene,clone size,CDR3 protein,CDR3 DNA
NA,TRBV11-2,TRBJ2-5,NA,CASSHRPQETQYF,TGTGCCAGCAGCCACAGGCCTCAAGAGACCCAGTACTTC
TRBD1,TRBV20-1,TRBJ1-5,NA,CSARAGTGVQPQHF,TGCAGTGCTAGAGCCGGGACAGGGGTTCAGCCCCAGCATTTT
TRBD1,TRBV12-3/TRBV12-4,TRBJ2-3,NA,CASRTGSTDTQYF,TGTGCCAGCAGGACAGGGAGCACAGATACGCAGTATTTT
NA,TRBV3-1,TRBJ1-4,few,CASSQGYLNEKLFF,TGTGCCAGCAGCCAAGGCTACCTTAATGAAAAACTGTTTTTT
TRBD1,TRBV7-9,TRBJ2-7,NA,CASSFPGQAYEQYF,TGTGCCAGCAGCTTTCCGGGACAGGCCTACGAGCAGTACTTC
NA,TRBV5-6,TRBJ2-5,NA,CASSLDNRDAGQETQYF,TGTGCCAGCAGCTTGGATAACAGGGACGCGGGCCAAGAGACCCAGTACTTC
NA,TRBV3-1,TRBJ1-6,NA,CASSQTTGTPLHF,TGTGCCAGCAGCCAAACCACTGGGACACCCCTCCACTTT
NA,TRBV28,TRBJ1-1,few,CASKTLRPEAFF,TGTGCCAGCAAGACACTCCGTCCTGAAGCTTTCTTT
NA,TRBV3-1,TRBJ2-7,few,CASSPSTAYEQYF,TGTGCCAGCAGCCCCTCGACAGCATACGAGCAGTACTTC
TRBD1,TRBV7-2,TRBJ2-1,few,CASSFSGTGRNEQFF,TGTGCCAGCAGCTTCTCCGGGACAGGGCGGAATGAGCAGTTCTTC
NA,TRBV7-2,TRBJ2-6,few,CASSLAGGTGANVLTF,TGTGCCAGCAGCTTAGCGGGTGGGACCGGGGCCAACGTCCTGACTTTC
NA,TRBV2,TRBJ1-5,few,CASNREFDQPQHF,TGTGCCAGCAATCGAGAGTTCGATCAGCCCCAGCATTTT
NA,TRBV28,TRBJ1-5,NA,CASTSNLRPQHF,TGTGCCAGCACCTCAAATCTTCGGCCCCAGCATTTT
NA,TRBV10-3,TRBJ2-7,few,CAISEGQYEQYF,TGTGCCATCAGTGAAGGGCAGTACGAGCAGTACTTC
TRBD1,TRBV11-2,TRBJ1-6,NA,CASKWGQGNSPLHF,TGTGCCAGCAAATGGGGACAGGGAAATTCACCCCTCCACTTT